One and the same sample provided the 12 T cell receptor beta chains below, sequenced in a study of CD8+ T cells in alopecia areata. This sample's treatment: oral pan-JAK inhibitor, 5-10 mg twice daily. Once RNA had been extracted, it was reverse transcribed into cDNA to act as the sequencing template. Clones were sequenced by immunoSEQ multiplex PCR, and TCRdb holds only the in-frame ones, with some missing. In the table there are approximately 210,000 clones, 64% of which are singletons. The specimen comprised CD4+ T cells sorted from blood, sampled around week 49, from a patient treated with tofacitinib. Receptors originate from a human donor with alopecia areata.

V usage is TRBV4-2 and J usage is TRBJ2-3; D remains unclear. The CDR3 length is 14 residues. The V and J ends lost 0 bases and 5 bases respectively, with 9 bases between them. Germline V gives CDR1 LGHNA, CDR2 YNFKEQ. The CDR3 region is CASSQDGWGDTQYF. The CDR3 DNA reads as TGTGCCAGCAGCCAAGATGGCTGGGGAGATACGCAGTATTTT.

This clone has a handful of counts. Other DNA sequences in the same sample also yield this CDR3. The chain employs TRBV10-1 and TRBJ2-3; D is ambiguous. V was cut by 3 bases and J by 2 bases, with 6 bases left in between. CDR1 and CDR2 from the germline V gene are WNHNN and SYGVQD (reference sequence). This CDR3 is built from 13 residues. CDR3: CASSDPDTDTQYF. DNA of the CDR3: TGCGCCAGCAGTGATCCAGACACAGATACGCAGTATTTT.

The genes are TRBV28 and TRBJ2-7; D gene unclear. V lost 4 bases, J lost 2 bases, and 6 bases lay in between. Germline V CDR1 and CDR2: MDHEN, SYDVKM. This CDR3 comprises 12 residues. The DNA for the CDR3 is TGTGCCAGCAGTTCAGGTACCTACGAGCAGTACTTC. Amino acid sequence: CASSSGTYEQYF.

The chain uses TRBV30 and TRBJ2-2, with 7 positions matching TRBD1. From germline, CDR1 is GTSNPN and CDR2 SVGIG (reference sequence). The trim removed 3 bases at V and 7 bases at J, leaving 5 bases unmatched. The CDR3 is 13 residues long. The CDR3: CAWSRTGDGELFF. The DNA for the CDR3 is TGTGCCTGGAGCCGAACAGGGGACGGGGAGCTGTTTTTT.

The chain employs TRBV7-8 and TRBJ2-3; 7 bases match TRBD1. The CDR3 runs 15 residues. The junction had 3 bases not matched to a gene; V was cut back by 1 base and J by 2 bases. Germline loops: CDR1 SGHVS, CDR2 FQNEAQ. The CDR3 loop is CASSLVGTATDTQYF. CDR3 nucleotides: TGTGCCAGCAGCTTAGTAGGGACAGCCACAGATACGCAGTATTTT.

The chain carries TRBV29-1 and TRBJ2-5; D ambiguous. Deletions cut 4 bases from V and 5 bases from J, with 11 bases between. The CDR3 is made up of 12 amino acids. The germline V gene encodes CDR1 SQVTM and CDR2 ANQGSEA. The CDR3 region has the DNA TGCAGCGTTGTTGGTGACGGGGAGACCCAGTACTTC. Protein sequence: CSVVGDGETQYF.

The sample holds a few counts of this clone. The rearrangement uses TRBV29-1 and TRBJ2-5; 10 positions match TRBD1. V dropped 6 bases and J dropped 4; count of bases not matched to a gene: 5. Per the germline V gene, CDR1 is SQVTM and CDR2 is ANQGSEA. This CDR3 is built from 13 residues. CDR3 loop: CSVSWTGGETQYF. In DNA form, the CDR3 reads TGCAGCGTGTCTTGGACAGGGGGAGAGACCCAGTACTTC.

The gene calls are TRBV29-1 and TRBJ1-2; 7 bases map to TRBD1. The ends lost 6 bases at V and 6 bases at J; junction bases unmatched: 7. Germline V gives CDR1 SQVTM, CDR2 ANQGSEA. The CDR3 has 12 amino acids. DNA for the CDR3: TGCAGCGTCCGCTCCGACAGGGATGGCTACACCTTC. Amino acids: CSVRSDRDGYTF.

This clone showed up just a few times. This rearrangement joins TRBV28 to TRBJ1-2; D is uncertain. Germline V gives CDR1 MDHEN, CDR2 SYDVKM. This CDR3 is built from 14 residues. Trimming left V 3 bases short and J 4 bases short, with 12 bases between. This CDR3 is CASSFPQLSYGYTF. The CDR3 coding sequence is TGTGCCAGCAGTTTCCCCCAACTAAGCTATGGCTACACCTTC.

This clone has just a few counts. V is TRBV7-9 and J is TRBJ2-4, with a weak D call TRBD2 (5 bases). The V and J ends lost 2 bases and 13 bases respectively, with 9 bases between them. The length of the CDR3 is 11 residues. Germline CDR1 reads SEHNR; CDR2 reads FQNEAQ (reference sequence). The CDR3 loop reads CASSLLDSQYF. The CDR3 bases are TGTGCCAGCAGCTTATTGGACTCACAGTACTTC.

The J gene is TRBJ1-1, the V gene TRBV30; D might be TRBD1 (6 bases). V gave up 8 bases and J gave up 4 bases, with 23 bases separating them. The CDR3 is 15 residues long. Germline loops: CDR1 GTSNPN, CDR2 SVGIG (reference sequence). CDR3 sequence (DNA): TGTGCCGGCCACCCCTGGGGGGGCGGCCCCACTGAAGCTTTCTTT. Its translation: CAGHPWGGGPTEAFF. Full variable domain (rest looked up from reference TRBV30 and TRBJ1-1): SQTIHQWPATLVQPVGSPLSLECTVEGTSNPNLYWYRQAAGRGLQLLFYSVGIGQISSEVPQNLSASRPQDRQFILSSKKLLLSDSGFYLCAGHPWGGGPTEAFFGQGTRLTVV.

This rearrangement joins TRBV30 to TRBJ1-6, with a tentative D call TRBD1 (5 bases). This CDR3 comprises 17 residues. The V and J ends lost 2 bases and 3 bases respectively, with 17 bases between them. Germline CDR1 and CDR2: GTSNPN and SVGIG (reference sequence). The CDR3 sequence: CAWSPISGFSYNSPLHF. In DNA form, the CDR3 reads TGTGCCTGGAGTCCGATCTCAGGGTTTAGCTATAATTCACCCCTCCACTTT.